Listed here are 32 T cell receptor beta chains from one sample, sequenced in a study of OX40 agonist ivuxolimab in advanced cancers. Libraries came from the immunoSEQ multiplex PCR assay. TCRdb's version of the immuneACCESS table is confined to in-frame rearrangements and falls short of the full clone set. An unresolved V gene accounts for under half of the shortfall where checked; the remainder is of unknown origin. The sample table holds under 85,000 clones, of which over 80% were seen once. 0.45% to 0.7% of the sample is taken by the ten largest. Sample: CD4+ or CD8+ T cells sorted from blood, taken in a trial of the OX40 agonist ivuxolimab. All receptors come from an adult with an advanced solid tumor such as melanoma, head and neck, liver or kidney cancer.

This clone was counted once. The V call is TRBV2, the J call TRBJ2-7; TRBD1 aligns across 10 bases. This CDR3 is 12 amino acids long. V was pared by 4 bases and J by 6 bases, with 0 bases of the junction left unmatched. Germline CDR1 SNHLY, CDR2 FYNNEI. The CDR3, as DNA: TGTGCCAGCAGTGGGGACAGGGGCGAGCAGTACTTC. It is translated as CASSGDRGEQYF.

This chain uses TRBV6-1 with TRBJ1-1; D remains ambiguous. Germline CDR1 and CDR2: MNHNS and SASEGT. CDR3 length: 15 amino acids. The ends were cut back, 7 bases at V and 0 bases at J, with 15 bases in the middle. The CDR3 DNA follows: TGTGCCAGCATTCTAGAGGTTGGTTTGAACACTGAAGCTTTCTTT. This gives the protein CASILEVGLNTEAFF.

V and J are TRBV7-2 and TRBJ1-1; TRBD1 matches 9 bases. This CDR3 comprises 16 residues. Losses at the gene ends were 1 base for V and 0 bases for J; bases not matched to a gene: 3. From germline, CDR1 is SGHTA and CDR2 FQGNSA. CDR3 sequence: CASSLEQGAMNTEAFF. The CDR3 DNA is TGTGCCAGCAGCTTAGAACAGGGGGCGATGAACACTGAAGCTTTCTTT.

This clone was seen a single time. The gene calls are TRBV27 and TRBJ2-7; D is uncertain. CDR3 length equals 13 residues. V gave up 0 bases and J gave up 4 bases, with 7 bases separating them. Germline CDR1 and CDR2: MNHEY and SMNVEV (reference sequence). Here the CDR3 DNA reads TGTGCCAGCAGTTTATCGAATATATACGAGCAGTACTTC. Its translation: CASSLSNIYEQYF.

The CDR3 loop reads CASAFGTGGQGYTF. The CDR3 region has the DNA TGTGCCAGCGCATTCGGGACAGGGGGCCAGGGCTACACCTTC. The chain employs TRBV6-1 and TRBJ1-2, with 12 nucleotides matching TRBD1. The CDR3 is made up of 14 amino acids. Per the germline V gene, CDR1 is MNHNS and CDR2 is SASEGT. Germline trimming cut 8 bases from V and 8 bases from J; bases unmatched to any gene: 9.

V and J are TRBV5-1 and TRBJ1-4, with D perhaps matching TRBD1 (6 bases). V shed 1 base and J shed 4 bases, with 14 bases lying between them. The CDR3 covers 16 residues. CDR1 and CDR2 (germline): SGHRS, YFSETQ. CDR3 DNA sequence: TGCGCCAGCAGCTTGCAACAGGGAGGACTTAATGAAAAACTGTTTTTT. Translating it yields CASSLQQGGLNEKLFF.

The rearrangement uses TRBV5-6 and TRBJ2-1, with D tentatively TRBD1 (7 bases). V was pared by 5 bases and J by 10 bases, with 13 bases between. The CDR3 loop spans 12 amino acids. From germline, CDR1 is SGHDT and CDR2 YYEEEE. In nucleotides, the CDR3 is TGTGCCAGCAGTTCGACAGGGAGGGAGCAGTTCTTC. Protein product: CASSSTGREQFF.

The chain employs TRBV6-4 and TRBJ2-3; TRBD2 matches at 8 bases. V gave up 3 bases and J gave up 4 bases; unmatched junction bases: 9. The CDR3 is made up of 16 amino acids. Germline CDR1 reads MRHNA; CDR2 reads SNTAGT. The DNA of the CDR3 is TGTGCCAGCAGTGAAAGTAGAGGTAGCGGGGCAGATACGCAGTATTTT. This sequence encodes CASSESRGSGADTQYF.

This chain connects TRBV10-1 to TRBJ2-2; D possibly uses TRBD1 or TRBD2 (5 bases each). V was trimmed by 4 bases and J by 3 bases, leaving 9 bases between them. CDR1 WNHNN and CDR2 SYGVQD come from the germline V gene (reference sequence). The CDR3 runs 14 residues. The CDR3 is CASSGQRDTGELFF. The DNA for the CDR3 is TGCGCCAGCAGTGGACAGAGGGACACCGGGGAGCTGTTTTTT.

This clone was recorded only once. V gene TRBV5-1 combines with J gene TRBJ1-3; TRBD1 matches 9 bases. CDR1 and CDR2 from the germline V gene are SGHRS and YFSETQ. The CDR3 has 15 amino acids. Trimming at V came to 4 bases and at J to 4 bases, leaving 6 bases not matched to a gene. For the CDR3, the DNA is TGCGCCAGCAGCCGGGACAGGGAAGGCGGAAACACCATATATTTT. Its translation: CASSRDREGGNTIYF.

This chain connects TRBV28 to TRBJ1-6; TRBD1 agrees at 7 bases. This CDR3 is built from 13 residues. Germline values: CDR1 MDHEN, CDR2 SYDVKM. V was clipped by 5 bases and J by 8 bases; unmatched bases: 3. Here the CDR3 DNA reads TGTGCCAGCAGTACTACAGGGGATTCACCCCTCCACTTT. Protein sequence: CASSTTGDSPLHF.

The genes are TRBV2 and TRBJ1-5, with a tentative D call TRBD1 (5 bases). CDR3 length: 13 amino acids. From germline, CDR1 is SNHLY and CDR2 FYNNEI. Trimming pared 6 bases from V and 6 bases from J, leaving 12 bases between. DNA for the CDR3: TGTGCCAGCAGCCCTGAGGACATTCAGCCCCAGCATTTT. Translating it yields CASSPEDIQPQHF.

This chain connects TRBV4-1 to TRBJ2-3; D ambiguous. The CDR3 spans 13 residues. The V end was cut by 1 base, the J end by 4 bases, with 6 bases between. Germline V lookup: CDR1 MGHRA, CDR2 YSYEKL. For the CDR3, the DNA is TGCGCCAGCAGCCAAGTCATATCAGATACGCAGTATTTT. Translating gives CASSQVISDTQYF.

This chain connects TRBV9 to TRBJ1-1, with a possible D match to TRBD1 (6 bases). Trimming removed 2 bases from V and 11 bases from J, with 16 bases in between. Germline assignment: CDR1 SGDLS and CDR2 YYNGEE. The CDR3 sequence is 13 residues long. The CDR3 nucleotides are TGTGCCAGCAGCGTTAGGTCCAGGGGAGAGGCTTTCTTT. It codes for CASSVRSRGEAFF.

The count of this clone is one. The chain employs TRBV9 and TRBJ2-2; TRBD1 matches at 8 bases. J gave up 2 bases and V 4 bases, and 4 bases lay outside the gene matches. This CDR3 is built from 15 residues. Germline V gene lookup returns CDR1 SGDLS and CDR2 YYNGEE. The DNA of the CDR3 is TGTGCCAGCAGCAAGCAGGGGGCAAACACCGGGGAGCTGTTTTTT. This gives the protein CASSKQGANTGELFF. Combining the CDR3 with reference TRBV9 and TRBJ2-2 gives the whole variable domain DSGVTQTPKHLITATGQRVTLRCSPRSGDLSVYWYQQSLDQGLQFLIQYYNGEERAKGNILERFSAQQFPDLHSELNLSSLELGDSALYFCASSKQGANTGELFFGEGSRLTVL.

The chain employs TRBV6-5 and TRBJ2-3; D possibly corresponds to TRBD2 (6 bases). CDR1 and CDR2 from the germline V gene are MNHEY and SVGAGI. The CDR3 runs 14 residues. V shed 7 bases and J shed 0 bases, with 11 bases lying between them. The CDR3 bases are TGTGCCAGCACTAGACTAGGCAGCACAGATACGCAGTATTTT. As protein: CASTRLGSTDTQYF.

The chain employs TRBV5-6 and TRBJ1-2, with D possibly TRBD1 on 6 matching bases. Deletions cut 4 bases from V and 8 bases from J, with 18 bases between. There are 14 residues in the CDR3. The V gene's germline CDR1 is SGHDT and CDR2 YYEEEE. The CDR3 region has the DNA TGTGCCAGCAGCATTCAGATTACAGGGCCCGGCTACACCTTC. It yields the protein CASSIQITGPGYTF.

The chain combines TRBV30 with TRBJ2-3, with D unclear. This CDR3 has 14 residues. Germline CDR1 GTSNPN, CDR2 SVGIG (reference sequence). V lost 1 base and J lost 8, with 16 bases in between. The CDR3 region has the DNA TGTGCCTGGAGTGAGGGCTTCTCTACAAGTACGCAGTATTTT. It codes for CAWSEGFSTSTQYF.

V gene TRBV28 combines with J gene TRBJ2-5; 9 nucleotides match TRBD1. The germline V gene encodes CDR1 MDHEN and CDR2 SYDVKM. The CDR3 extends over 15 amino acids. Trimming removed 5 bases from V and 1 base from J; junction bases left unmatched: 5. In nucleotides, the CDR3 is TGTGCCAGCAGTGGCCCGACAGGGGGCCAAGAGACCCAGTACTTC. Its translation: CASSGPTGGQETQYF.

The CDR3 sequence: CASSAELAETQYF. The CDR3 coding sequence is TGCGCCAGCAGTGCAGAACTAGCTGAGACCCAGTACTTC. This chain connects TRBV10-1 to TRBJ2-5; maybe TRBD2 (6 bases). The germline gives CDR1 WNHNN, CDR2 SYGVQD (reference sequence). The CDR3 covers 13 residues. The V end lost 4 bases, the J end lost 5 bases, and 11 bases lay between the germline ends.

The chain uses TRBV4-1 and TRBJ2-1, with 14 bases matching TRBD2. The germline gives CDR1 MGHRA, CDR2 YSYEKL. CDR3 length equals 17 residues. With V trimmed by 1 base and J by 5 bases, 4 bases remained unmatched. This CDR3 reads CASSQGRLAGGNNEQFF. In nucleotides, the CDR3 is TGCGCCAGCAGCCAAGGCCGACTAGCGGGAGGGAACAATGAGCAGTTCTTC.

This chain uses TRBV27 with TRBJ2-3, with 9 positions matching TRBD1. Germline V gene lookup returns CDR1 MNHEY and CDR2 SMNVEV (reference sequence). The ends lost 4 bases at V and 5 bases at J; junction bases unmatched: 7. CDR3 length: 15 amino acids. The CDR3 DNA reads TGTGCCAGCAGTTGGGGGACAGGGTCGATAGATACGCAGTATTTT. Amino acids: CASSWGTGSIDTQYF.

The chain joins TRBV7-2 to TRBJ2-7; TRBD1 matches at 9 bases. Unmatched junction bases numbered 10, after V lost 2 bases and J lost 5 bases. CDR1 is SGHTA and CDR2 is FQGNSA in the germline V gene. This CDR3 region has 16 residues. The chain's CDR3 is CASSLRGGTGWNEQYF. As DNA, the CDR3 is TGTGCCAGCAGCTTACGAGGCGGGACAGGGTGGAACGAGCAGTACTTC.

The chain links TRBV19 to TRBJ1-1, with a tentative D call TRBD1 (5 bases). Trimming left V 6 bases short and J 1 base short, with 12 bases between. This CDR3 has 14 residues. Germline V lookup: CDR1 LNHDA, CDR2 SQIVND (reference sequence). CDR3 loop: CASRVAGRNTEAFF. CDR3 coding DNA: TGTGCCAGTAGGGTCGCAGGGAGGAACACTGAAGCTTTCTTT.

The rearrangement uses TRBV30 and TRBJ1-5; no reliable D call. V lost 3 bases and J lost 5, with 11 bases in between. The germline V gene has CDR1 GTSNPN and CDR2 SVGIG (reference sequence). CDR3 size: 13 residues. The CDR3 protein is CAWSSRSHQPQHF. The CDR3 DNA follows: TGTGCCTGGAGCTCTCGGTCCCATCAGCCCCAGCATTTT.

The rearrangement uses TRBV18 and TRBJ1-3, with a possible D match to TRBD1 (5 bases). CDR3 length equals 16 residues. V was pared by 3 bases and J by 0 bases, with 12 bases between. Germline V lookup: CDR1 KGHSH, CDR2 LQKENI. CDR3 DNA sequence: TGTGCCAGCTCACCGGGGCAGTTCCTCTCTGGAAACACCATATATTTT. Translation: CASSPGQFLSGNTIYF.

The V and J genes are TRBV28 and TRBJ1-5; D gene unclear. Germline CDR1 and CDR2: MDHEN and SYDVKM. Between the trimmed V and J ends, which lost 6 bases and 5 bases, there was a span of 23 bases. The CDR3 runs 17 residues. The CDR3 here is CASRPPMGWISDQPQHF. CDR3 DNA: TGTGCCAGCAGGCCTCCCATGGGCTGGATATCAGATCAGCCCCAGCATTTT.

This sequence joins TRBV5-1 and TRBJ2-1; D is unclear. Trimming cost V 2 bases and J 7 bases, with 13 bases left between them. The germline V gene has CDR1 SGHRS and CDR2 YFSETQ. The CDR3 runs to 14 residues. This CDR3 reads CASSFGPSTNEQFF. In DNA, the CDR3 is TGCGCCAGCAGCTTCGGGCCTTCAACAAATGAGCAGTTCTTC.

V and J are TRBV12-5 and TRBJ2-1; D unresolved. This CDR3 region has 15 residues. Germline lookup yields CDR1 LGHNT and CDR2 FRNRAP. V was cut by 0 bases and J by 1 base, with 7 bases left in between. The CDR3 nucleotides read TGTGCTAGTGGTTTGGTAACCGAATCCTACAATGAGCAGTTCTTC. Its protein is CASGLVTESYNEQFF.

The chain joins TRBV5-1 to TRBJ2-5, with no clear D. The V end lost 6 bases, the J end lost 5 bases, and 17 bases lay between the germline ends. Germline V gene data show CDR1 as SGHRS and CDR2 as YFSETQ. The CDR3 totals 14 residues. Here the CDR3 DNA reads TGCGCCAGCACCACCGGGTACATCGGTGAGACCCAGTACTTC. Protein product: CASTTGYIGETQYF. Full variable domain (rest looked up from reference TRBV5-1 and TRBJ2-5): KAGVTQTPRYLIKTRGQQVTLSCSPISGHRSVSWYQQTPGQGLQFLFEYFSETQRNKGNFPGRFSGRQFSNSRSEMNVSTLELGDSALYLCASTTGYIGETQYFGPGTRLLVL.

The chain employs TRBV6-5 and TRBJ1-2, with no clear D. V lost 6 bases to trimming and J lost 7 bases, with 18 bases between them. The CDR3 runs to 14 residues. Germline V gene data show CDR1 as MNHEY and CDR2 as SVGAGI. CDR3 DNA sequence: TGTGCCAGCAGACCACCCAGAGGCGGAGGTGGCTACACCTTC. Protein: CASRPPRGGGGYTF.

V usage is TRBV11-2 and J usage is TRBJ2-2, with D unresolved. The CDR3 has 14 amino acids. CDR1 is SGHAT, CDR2 FQNNGV, per germline. V lost 3 bases and J 0 bases, leaving 5 bases between the germline ends. The CDR3 bases are TGTGCCAGCAGCTTCAGTACGAACACCGGGGAGCTGTTTTTT. Translation: CASSFSTNTGELFF.